This T cell receptor beta chain was obtained from a study of T cell changes during pregnancy in multiple sclerosis. This table comes from immunoSEQ multiplex PCR, and its TCRdb copy is limited to in-frame clones, with some not included. The sample records 30,000 to 40,000 clones, roughly nine tenths being singletons. The CDR3 spans 14 residues. Germline V lookup: CDR1 SGHTA, CDR2 FQGTGA. V lost 2 bases to trimming and J lost 6 bases, with 12 bases between them. The receptor was isolated from a female donor in good health, enrolled as a control in a pregnancy study. The chain links TRBV7-3 to TRBJ2-3; D not resolved. Sequencing used CD4+ T cells from peripheral blood mononuclear cells, obtained in the third trimester of pregnancy. The CDR3 DNA sequence: TGTGCCAGCAGCTTACAGGCCCTTCGGGATACGCAGTATTTT. It yields the protein CASSLQALRDTQYF.